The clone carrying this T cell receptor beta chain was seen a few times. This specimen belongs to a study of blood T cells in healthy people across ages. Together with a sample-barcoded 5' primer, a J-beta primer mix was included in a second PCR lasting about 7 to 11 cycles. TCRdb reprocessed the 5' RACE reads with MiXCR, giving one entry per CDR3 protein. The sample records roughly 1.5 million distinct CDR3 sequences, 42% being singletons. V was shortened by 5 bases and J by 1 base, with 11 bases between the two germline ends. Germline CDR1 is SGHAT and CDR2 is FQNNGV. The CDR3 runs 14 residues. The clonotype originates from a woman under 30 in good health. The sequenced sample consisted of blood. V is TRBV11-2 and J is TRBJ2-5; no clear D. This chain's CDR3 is CASSAGRSQETQYF. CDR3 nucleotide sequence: TGTGCCAGCAGCGCCGGTCGGTCCCAAGAGACCCAGTACTTC.